The text below deals with one T cell receptor beta chain. The data were obtained in a study of metastatic and nonmetastatic thyroid tumors. Thyroid surgery took place with no prior treatment in any patient. TCRdb called clones again from the PCR reads with MiXCR. Here the sample spans tens of thousands of clones, 17% being singletons. V lost 3 bases to trimming and J lost 6 bases, with 16 bases between them. Germline-derived CDR1 and CDR2 are SGHRS and YFSETQ. The CDR3 has 14 residues. Sequenced: tumor tissue. This TCR was sampled from a female donor with papillary thyroid cancer or a benign thyroid nodule (not recorded which). Some clones in this sample may be carry-over from other donors' samples. The V call is TRBV5-1, the J call TRBJ2-7; D perhaps matches TRBD2 (6 bases). CDR3 DNA: TGCGCCAGCAGCTCCAGGACGGGGGAGGTCGAGCAGTACTTC. It encodes CASSSRTGEVEQYF.